This is a list of T cell receptor beta chains from one sample in a study of blood T cell repertoires in COVID-19. Using immunoSEQ multiplex PCR, the repertoire was profiled, and TCRdb retains in-frame clones only, with some absent. The table includes almost 400,000 clones, more than 75% detected once. The sequenced sample consisted of peripheral blood. The receptor set was obtained from a woman aged 55-75 years with COVID-19, enrolled during active disease. CDR3s include the opening cysteine and the closing phenylalanine or tryptophan. Fields, in order: clone size, V gene, J gene, D gene, CDR3 DNA, CDR3 protein. The D gene is left open where the match is weak. Clone size is not always given. Where it is, it says once, few, many or a class for expanded clones.

-	TRBV23-1	TRBJ2-3	-	TGCGCCAGCAGTCAACGACAGGTACGCACAGATACGCAGTATTTT	CASSQRQVRTDTQYF
-	TRBV5-6	TRBJ2-7	-	TGTGCCAGCAGCTTTTACAGTGGGTCCTACGAGCAGTACTTC	CASSFYSGSYEQYF
-	TRBV7-9	TRBJ2-5	-	TGTGCCAGCAGCACACGAGCGCCTCAAGAGACCCAGTACTTC	CASSTRAPQETQYF
-	TRBV3-1/TRBV3-2	TRBJ2-5	-	TGTGCCAGCAGCTACCATCACTACCAAGAGACCCAGTACTTC	CASSYHHYQETQYF
-	TRBV2	TRBJ1-2	-	TGTGCCAGCAGTGAGTTGGCAGGGGTCAACTATGGCTACACCTTC	CASSELAGVNYGYTF
-	TRBV9	TRBJ1-3	-	TGTGCCAGCAGCGTGGGACTGCAGGTCGGAAACACCATATATTTT	CASSVGLQVGNTIYF
-	TRBV5-6	TRBJ2-1	TRBD1	TGTGCCAGCGGGCGCCGGGACAGGGTCAATGAGCAGTTCTTC	CASGRRDRVNEQFF
-	TRBV5-1	TRBJ2-5	-	TGCGCCAGCAGCTCCGGGTCCGCAGAGACCCAGTACTTC	CASSSGSAETQYF
-	TRBV12-5	TRBJ1-4	-	TGTGCTAGTGGTTTGGTACGACAGTCTAATGAAAAACTGTTTTTT	CASGLVRQSNEKLFF
-	TRBV15	TRBJ1-1	-	TGTGCCACCAGCAGAGGCATCCCGGTAGGGGCCTGGACTGAAGCTTTCTTT	CATSRGIPVGAWTEAFF
-	TRBV5-6	TRBJ1-2	TRBD1	TGTGCCAGCAGCCGGACAGGGTCTTACTATGGCTACACCTTC	CASSRTGSYYGYTF
-	TRBV2	TRBJ1-4	-	TGTGCCAGCAGTCCGGGACACAGTAATGAAAAACTGTTTTTT	CASSPGHSNEKLFF
once	TRBV24-1	TRBJ2-1	TRBD2	TGTGCCACCAGTGCTAGCGGGGGGTTCAATGAGCAGTTCTTC	CATSASGGFNEQFF
-	TRBV5-8	TRBJ2-7	TRBD1	TGTGCCAGCAGCGTGGACAGGGGCCCCTACGAGCAGTACTTC	CASSVDRGPYEQYF
-	TRBV14	TRBJ2-7	TRBD1	TGTGCCAGCAGCCGGACAGGGTACGAGCAGTACTTC	CASSRTGYEQYF
-	TRBV15	TRBJ1-3	-	TGTGCCACCAGCAGGGCCCCCCCTAGCTCTGGAAACACCATATATTTT	CATSRAPPSSGNTIYF
-	TRBV7-9	TRBJ2-3	TRBD2	TGTGCCAGCAGTTGGGAGGGGCGCGTGATGATTTTT	CASSWEGRVMIF
-	TRBV19	TRBJ2-3	TRBD1	TGTGCCAGTAGTCCCCGGGACAGGGTGAACGCAGATACGCAGTATTTT	CASSPRDRVNADTQYF
-	TRBV4-1	TRBJ1-4	-	TGCGCCAGCAGCCTCGGGGGGGGACCAGCAACTAATGAAAAACTGTTTTTT	CASSLGGGPATNEKLFF
-	TRBV27	TRBJ1-4	-	TGTGCCAGCAGTTTATTCCCTTGGGGGGGAACTAATGAAAAACTGTTTTTT	CASSLFPWGGTNEKLFF
-	TRBV12-3/TRBV12-4	TRBJ1-1	TRBD1	TGTGCCAGCAGAGTGGACAGGGCGGAAGCTTTCTTT	CASRVDRAEAFF
-	TRBV30	TRBJ1-1	-	TGTGCCTGGAGTGCGGGGGGCCCCAATGCTTTCTTT	CAWSAGGPNAFF
-	TRBV5-1	TRBJ1-1	-	TGCGCCAGCAGCGAAGGGGGGGTTGCTGAAGCTTTCTTT	CASSEGGVAEAFF
-	TRBV19	TRBJ2-1	TRBD2	TGTGCCAGTAGTGCTCTGCGGGGGGGCCCGCCGGAGCAGTTCTTC	CASSALRGGPPEQFF
few	TRBV6-6	TRBJ2-7	-	TGTGCCAGCAGGCAAGGTCCCCCTGGGGATACGGGGGAGCAGTACTTC	CASRQGPPGDTGEQYF
-	TRBV6-5	TRBJ1-5	TRBD1	TGTGCCAGCAGTTCCGGGACAGGGCGAAATCAGCCCCAGCATTTT	CASSSGTGRNQPQHF
-	TRBV12-3/TRBV12-4	TRBJ2-5	-	TGTGCCAGCAGCGGGGTAGAGACCCAGTACTTC	CASSGVETQYF
-	TRBV6-5	TRBJ1-5	-	TGTGCCAGCGGAATGGAGGGGAATCAGCCCCAGCATTTT	CASGMEGNQPQHF
-	TRBV5-3	TRBJ1-3	-	TGTGCCAGAAGATATGGGCCAGATGGAAACACCATATATTTT	CARRYGPDGNTIYF
few	TRBV19	TRBJ1-5	-	TGTGCCAGTAGTTGGGCCCGAGGGCAGCCCCAGCATTTT	CASSWARGQPQHF
-	TRBV19	TRBJ2-1	TRBD2	TGTGCCAGTAGTAGCGCGGGGGGCGCGTACAATGAGCAGTTCTTC	CASSSAGGAYNEQFF
-	TRBV10-3	TRBJ1-2	-	TGTGCCATCAAAGCGGTTAACTATGGCTACACCTTC	CAIKAVNYGYTF
-	TRBV7-8	TRBJ2-7	TRBD2	TGTGCCAGCAGCTTAGAGGGACTAGCGGGACCCTCCTACGAGCAGTACTTC	CASSLEGLAGPSYEQYF
-	TRBV14	TRBJ2-5	-	TGTGCCAGCAGCCCCCAAGCGATCCCCCAAGAGACCCAGTACTTC	CASSPQAIPQETQYF
-	TRBV7-2	TRBJ1-1	-	TGTGCCAGCAGCTTAGGGAGGAACACTGAAGCTTTCTTT	CASSLGRNTEAFF
-	TRBV5-6	TRBJ1-4	-	TGTGCCAGCAGCCGGAAGTCCGGGGGTGGAGAAAAACTGTTTTTT	CASSRKSGGGEKLFF
-	TRBV29-1	TRBJ1-2	-	TGCAGCGTTGTGGCAGAAGCTAACTATGGCTACACCTTC	CSVVAEANYGYTF
-	TRBV7-9	TRBJ1-3	-	TGTGCCAGCAGCTTAAGGGGGATTGGAAACACCATATATTTT	CASSLRGIGNTIYF
-	TRBV19	TRBJ2-5	TRBD1	TGTGCCAGCAGGAAAGACAGGGGAGATTCGGAGACCCAGTACTTC	CASRKDRGDSETQYF
-	TRBV5-1	TRBJ2-6	-	TGCGCCAGCAGCTTGCTCGGGTCTGGGGCCAACGTCCTGACTTTC	CASSLLGSGANVLTF
-	TRBV4-1	TRBJ2-5	-	TGCGCCAGCAGCCAGGGTTACAGGAGTTCCCAAGAGACCCAGTACTTC	CASSQGYRSSQETQYF
once	TRBV4-1	TRBJ1-5	-	TGCGCCAGCAGCCAGGGCGGGGTCAGGGCCGGGGTGACCAATCAGCCCCAGCATTTT	CASSQGGVRAGVTNQPQHF
-	TRBV9	TRBJ2-5	TRBD2	TGTGCCAGCAGCGAGGAGGAGACTAGCGGGGGGTTTGAGACCCAGTACTTC	CASSEEETSGGFETQYF
once	TRBV7-3	TRBJ2-3	-	TGTGCCAGCAGCACGGGGAGCACAGATACGCAGTATTTT	CASSTGSTDTQYF
-	TRBV6-5	TRBJ2-7	-	TGTGCCAGCAGTTATTCGGGTAGCTCCTACGAGCAGTACTTC	CASSYSGSSYEQYF
-	TRBV27	TRBJ1-5	TRBD1	TGTGCCAGCAGTCACCGGGACAGGGCTGCGCCCCAGCATTTT	CASSHRDRAAPQHF